Listed below are T cell receptor beta chains from one sample, sequenced in a study of regulatory T cells in long-lasting Graves disease. TCRdb re-called the multiplex PCR reads with MiXCR, one entry per CDR3 protein. The sample carries about 470,000 distinct CDR3 sequences, under 25% recorded once. Specimen: peripheral blood mononuclear cells (PBMCs), collected when the disease was refractory, from a patient treated with antithyroid drugs. All receptors derive from a female donor with Graves disease. CDR3s include the opening cysteine and the closing phenylalanine or tryptophan. The order of the fields is V gene, D gene, clone size, CDR3 protein. The D gene is left open where the match is weak. Size tells how often a clone was seen (once, few, many) or the class of an expanded clone, and some rows leave it out.

V gene: TRBV28; D gene: .; clone size: many; CDR3 protein: CASSRGHGANQPQHF
V gene: TRBV28; D gene: TRBD2; clone size: .; CDR3 protein: CASISPRDYLIDEQFF
V gene: TRBV6-9; D gene: .; clone size: .; CDR3 protein: CASSYLDYNSPLHF
V gene: TRBV3-1; D gene: TRBD2; clone size: few; CDR3 protein: CASSLEGGGNIQYF
V gene: TRBV11-2; D gene: TRBD2; clone size: many; CDR3 protein: CASSSETSGGKQYF
V gene: TRBV11-3; D gene: .; clone size: few; CDR3 protein: CASSLSILGGDNYGYTF
V gene: TRBV24-1; D gene: .; clone size: few; CDR3 protein: CATSDSSFAQPQHF
V gene: TRBV28; D gene: .; clone size: .; CDR3 protein: CASSLVLSTEAFF
V gene: TRBV6-9; D gene: TRBD1; clone size: few; CDR3 protein: CASSYGQGATEAFF
V gene: TRBV6-1; D gene: TRBD2; clone size: .; CDR3 protein: CASRGLAGTQYF
V gene: TRBV11-2; D gene: .; clone size: many; CDR3 protein: CASSLEQRDNSPLHF
V gene: TRBV20-1; D gene: .; clone size: many; CDR3 protein: CSAKMGPGFGYTF
V gene: TRBV3-1; D gene: .; clone size: .; CDR3 protein: CASSQDFGGGHTF
V gene: TRBV3-1; D gene: .; clone size: many; CDR3 protein: CASSQEGGVVGYTF
V gene: TRBV24-1; D gene: .; clone size: many; CDR3 protein: CATSDLQGSEETQYF
V gene: TRBV7-6; D gene: .; clone size: many; CDR3 protein: CASSFGAGVSPLHF
V gene: TRBV28; D gene: .; clone size: many; CDR3 protein: CASSYPATESSYEQYF
V gene: TRBV7-2; D gene: .; clone size: .; CDR3 protein: CASSTNTGELFF
V gene: TRBV7-2; D gene: .; clone size: many; CDR3 protein: CASIESSYEQYF
V gene: TRBV20-1; D gene: TRBD1; clone size: many; CDR3 protein: CSATRGQETNYGYTF
V gene: TRBV6-5; D gene: .; clone size: .; CDR3 protein: CASSYAGRGTGELFF
V gene: TRBV27; D gene: TRBD1; clone size: few; CDR3 protein: CASSFDRENSPLHF
V gene: TRBV12-3/TRBV12-4; D gene: TRBD1; clone size: many; CDR3 protein: CASSLTGTGNTEAFF
V gene: TRBV6-1; D gene: TRBD2; clone size: many; CDR3 protein: CATGLAGEAGELFF
V gene: TRBV20-1; D gene: .; clone size: .; CDR3 protein: CSARVWQNTGELFF
V gene: TRBV6-5; D gene: .; clone size: few; CDR3 protein: CASSYSLDRGEYEQYF
V gene: TRBV3-1; D gene: .; clone size: .; CDR3 protein: CASSPRDRSGNTIYF
V gene: TRBV2; D gene: .; clone size: many; CDR3 protein: CASSATGAFGYTF
V gene: TRBV13; D gene: .; clone size: .; CDR3 protein: CASSQRTALNEKLFF
V gene: TRBV5-1; D gene: .; clone size: few; CDR3 protein: CASSLDGEYGYTF
V gene: TRBV19; D gene: .; clone size: many; CDR3 protein: CASSIHTGKNEKLFF
V gene: TRBV28; D gene: TRBD1; clone size: many; CDR3 protein: CASSSWGQGAAGYTF
V gene: TRBV12-3/TRBV12-4; D gene: .; clone size: many; CDR3 protein: CASSPWTAARGGETQYF
V gene: TRBV7-9; D gene: .; clone size: many; CDR3 protein: CASSSRLQEETQYF
V gene: TRBV6-1; D gene: TRBD1; clone size: .; CDR3 protein: CASSLLTGSGYTF
V gene: TRBV7-8; D gene: .; clone size: once; CDR3 protein: CASRVGESTGELFF